The T cell receptor gamma chain described here comes from a study of gamma delta lymphoproliferative disorders and STAT genes. Study-level information: Sequenced Tgammadelta LGLL patients had either symptomatic or indolent disease. The LymphoTrack Dx TCRG Assay amplified gamma chains from at least 50 ng of genomic DNA.

Germline assignment: CDR1 VENAVY and CDR2 YDSYNSRV. CDR3 length: 13 amino acids. Germline trimming cut 0 bases from V and 5 bases from J; bases unmatched to any gene: 4. Overall study results and limits: Leukemic cells skewed toward terminal effectors, unlike likely varied control T cells.

TCRdb used CATT to re-call clones from the multiplex PCR reads. The sample shows 2,000 to 2,500 gamma-chain clones, roughly 19% of them seen only once. This clone was observed a handful of times. Antigen: not known. Genomic DNA from isolated PBMCs served as the sequencing template. Under 2017 WHO criteria, patients were classed as T-LGLL or HSTCL. The sequence was collected from a human donor with gamma-delta T-cell large granular lymphocyte leukemia. The chain joins TRGV8 to TRGJ1 or TRGJ2. No J gene was available from TCRdb, and it was assigned here by a germline match of the DNA. The sample consisted of blood. Here the CDR3 DNA reads TGTGCCACCTGGGATAGGAGGGATTATAAGAAACTCTTT. It encodes CATWDRRDYKKLF.